Included here is one TCR beta chain sequence, with context. The data derive from a study of blood T cell repertoires in COVID-19. Overall study: Donors in the United States, Italy and Spain gave samples during acute or convalescent COVID-19. T cells, B-cell-depleted T cells, or PBMCs supplied cDNA or gDNA.

Libraries were prepared by immunoSEQ multiplex PCR; TCRdb keeps only in-frame clonotypes and omits some of them. The sample lists around 76,000 clones, around 91% occurring once. The sequence was obtained from a human donor in a cohort sampled during active COVID-19. Sequences were obtained from peripheral blood.

CDR3 in DNA: TGTGCCAGCAGTTATCCCCGACAGGGACCGGATGGCTACACCTTC. Encoded protein: CASSYPRQGPDGYTF. The genes are TRBV6-2 or TRBV6-3 and TRBJ1-2, with 7 bases that match TRBD1. In germline, CDR1 is MNHEY, CDR2 SVGEGT. V lost 3 bases to trimming and J lost 6 bases; unmatched junction nucleotides: 10. This CDR3 spans 15 amino acids.